The clone carrying this T cell receptor (beta chain) turned up a few times. The antigen is unknown. This sample was included in a study of vaccination and CD4 T cells after COVID-19. In the study overall: Convalescents were six males and four females, two of them Hispanic.

Findings and limits, study-wide: It was found that, in convalescent patients, 304 of 307 vaccine-specific clones were spike mono-reactive.

CD4+ T cells that had been cultured provided DNA sequenced with the Oncomine TCR Beta short-read assay. TCRdb processed the PCR reads anew with MiXCR; each CDR3 protein has one entry. The sample consists of around 26,000 distinct CDR3 sequences, 64% of them appearing once. The CDR3 extends over 15 amino acids. J gave up 0 bases and V 2 bases, and 1 base lay outside the gene matches. Per the germline V gene, CDR1 is SGHVS and CDR2 is FQNEAQ. Treatment reported: roughly 10-day PBMC culture with coronavirus spike peptide pools or control peptides (ViraFEST assay). The sample was CD4+ T cells from blood, cultured in vitro. The sequence was obtained from a human donor who had recovered from COVID-19. The rearrangement uses TRBV7-8 and TRBJ1-1; 9 bases agree with TRBD1. CDR3 region: CASSLWDRVNTEAFF. CDR3 nucleotides: TGTGCCAGCAGCTTATGGGACAGGGTGAACACTGAAGCTTTCTTT.